This TCR beta chain emerged from a study of cytotoxic CD8 clonotypes in ibrutinib-treated CLL. V was pared by 5 bases and J by 2 bases, with 11 bases of the junction left unmatched. Per the germline V gene, CDR1 is LNHDA and CDR2 is SQIVND (reference sequence). This CDR3 has 17 amino acids. Notes on the study in general: Clonality, elevated at ibrutinib response, dropped back toward baseline at progression.

As regards this clone: Antigen specificity is unknown.

TCRdb keeps only in-frame clones here, not all; method: immunoSEQ multiplex PCR. The sample yields about 160,000 clones, over 65% seen once. The rearrangement joins TRBV19 to TRBJ1-3, with 8 bases lining up with TRBD1. The material was PBMCs, obtained after 12 months of ibrutinib treatment. The receptor comes from a human donor with chronic lymphocytic leukemia. The CDR3 DNA reads TGTGCCAGTAGTCCCGACCTGGACAGGGTCGCTGGAAACACCATATATTTT. Translated: CASSPDLDRVAGNTIYF.